The 8 T cell receptor beta chains listed next were all sequenced from one sample in a study of CD8+ T cells in alopecia areata. After isolation, RNA underwent reverse transcription to generate cDNA as the sequencing template. Repertoires were generated with immunoSEQ multiplex PCR, while TCRdb's copy carries only in-frame clones and drops some. The sample yields about 130,000 clones, about 57% seen once. Sequencing used CD4+ T cells sorted from blood, obtained at week 0. The receptor source for this set is a human donor with alopecia areata.

The chain combines TRBV5-1 with TRBJ2-7; D is unresolved. V lost 0 bases and J lost 0, with 10 bases in between. In germline, CDR1 is SGHRS, CDR2 YFSETQ. CDR3 size: 15 residues. DNA for the CDR3: TGCGCCAGCAGCTTGGTAGGGCCTCCCTCCTACGAGCAGTACTTC. It translates to CASSLVGPPSYEQYF.

This clone was picked up one time. The chain combines TRBV4-1 with TRBJ1-2, with D tentatively TRBD1 (5 bases). The germline gives CDR1 MGHRA, CDR2 YSYEKL. Trimming took off 0 bases at V and 10 bases at J, with 12 bases between the two ends. CDR3 size: 13 residues. CDR3 sequence reads: CASSQDTSRVYTF. The CDR3 DNA sequence: TGCGCCAGCAGCCAAGACACAAGCAGGGTCTACACCTTC.

V gene TRBV5-4 combines with J gene TRBJ2-2; 9 bases line up with TRBD1. CDR1 is SGHNT, CDR2 YYREEE, per germline (reference sequence). This CDR3 spans 15 amino acids. V gave up 3 bases and J gave up 5 bases; unmatched junction bases: 5. The CDR3 region has the DNA TGTGCCAGCAGCTCCGGGACAGGGTATACCGGGGAGCTGTTTTTT. It codes for CASSSGTGYTGELFF.

This clone has a handful of counts. V and J are TRBV7-2 and TRBJ1-1; D is unresolved. This CDR3 is built from 12 residues. Trimming shortened V by 3 bases and J by 5 bases, and 7 bases separated the two germline ends. The germline V gene encodes CDR1 SGHTA and CDR2 FQGNSA. In DNA, the CDR3 is TGTGCCAGCAGCTTTGATGTTACTGAAGCTTTCTTT. This gives the protein CASSFDVTEAFF.

CDR3 in amino acids: CASTLPPHRVKECYGYTF. The CDR3 bases are TGCGCCAGCACCCTTCCCCCCCACAGGGTAAAAGAATGCTATGGCTACACCTTC. V gene TRBV23-1 combines with J gene TRBJ1-2, with a weak D call TRBD1 (6 bases). TRBV23-1 is an ORF, with its function uncertain. V shed 7 bases and J shed 4 bases, with 28 bases lying between them. The CDR3 covers 18 residues.

The CDR3, as DNA: TGTGCCTGGAGTTGGGACAGCCCAAGCTACACCTTC. Protein: CAWSWDSPSYTF. The rearrangement links TRBV30 to TRBJ1-2; 7 bases are a match to TRBD1. Germline CDR1 is GTSNPN and CDR2 is SVGIG (reference sequence). The CDR3 runs to 12 residues. Unmatched junction bases numbered 6, after V lost 2 bases and J lost 9 bases.

This clone was detected only a few times. The chain recombines TRBV7-2 with TRBJ1-1, with D perhaps TRBD1 (5 bases). V lost 6 bases, J lost 1 base, and 18 bases lay in between. The V gene's germline CDR1 is SGHTA and CDR2 FQGNSA. CDR3 length: 16 amino acids. The CDR3 protein is CASRLIGAGRNTEAFF. CDR3 DNA: TGTGCCAGCAGATTGATCGGGGCAGGGCGGAACACTGAAGCTTTCTTT.

The rearrangement uses TRBV5-6 and TRBJ2-7; TRBD1 matches 7 bases. This CDR3 region has 14 residues. Looked up from germline, CDR1 is SGHDT and CDR2 is YYEEEE. Losses at the gene ends were 0 bases for V and 4 bases for J; bases not matched to a gene: 4. The CDR3 reads CASSLVTGIYEQYF. The DNA for the CDR3 is TGTGCCAGCAGCTTGGTGACAGGGATTTACGAGCAGTACTTC.